These 6 T cell receptor beta chains share one sample of origin, sequenced in a study of cytomegalovirus exposure and HLA in healthy donors. The PCR ran on 60 Vbeta and 13 Jbeta primers. Generated by immunoSEQ multiplex PCR, the TCRdb table keeps only in-frame clones and is missing some. The sample holds 200,000 to 250,000 clones, approximately 82% seen once. What was sequenced was PBMCs. These receptor sequences come from a middle-aged woman in good health and CMV-seronegative.

The V call is TRBV9, the J call TRBJ1-1; D possibly corresponds to TRBD1 (5 bases). Between the trimmed V and J ends, which lost 3 bases and 0 bases, there was a span of 9 bases. The V gene's germline CDR1 is SGDLS and CDR2 YYNGEE. The CDR3 sequence is 14 residues long. CDR3 DNA sequence: TGTGCCAGCAGCGGGGGGGGGATGAACACTGAAGCTTTCTTT. Its protein product is CASSGGGMNTEAFF.

The chain couples TRBV11-3 to TRBJ1-5; no clear D. V was shortened by 5 bases and J by 5 bases, with 7 bases between the two germline ends. This CDR3 contains 12 residues. Germline V gene data show CDR1 as SGHNT and CDR2 as YENEEA. CDR3 sequence: CASSLPDQPQHF. In DNA form, the CDR3 reads TGTGCCAGCAGCCTCCCGGATCAGCCCCAGCATTTT.

The CDR3 region is CASSSTGESEKLFF. CDR3 sequence (DNA): TGTGCCAGTAGTTCCACAGGGGAGAGTGAAAAACTGTTTTTT. The chain employs TRBV19 and TRBJ1-4; TRBD1 matches at 7 bases. V shed 5 bases and J 7 bases; nucleotides not matched to a gene: 7. The germline V gene has CDR1 LNHDA and CDR2 SQIVND (reference sequence). The CDR3 spans 14 residues.

This clone was seen only once. The chain has TRBV7-9 and TRBJ2-1, with D perhaps matching TRBD1 (5 bases). V lost 5 bases to trimming and J lost 1 base, with 12 bases between them. The CDR3 loop spans 15 amino acids. Germline CDR1 is SEHNR and CDR2 is FQNEAQ (reference sequence). CDR3 sequence: CASSRDRQSYNEQFF. CDR3 nucleotide sequence: TGTGCCAGCAGCCGCGACAGACAGTCCTACAATGAGCAGTTCTTC.

The J gene is TRBJ2-5, the V gene TRBV29-1; TRBD1 matches 9 bases. Germline loops: CDR1 SQVTM, CDR2 ANQGSEA. V shed 6 bases and J 4 bases; nucleotides not matched to a gene: 6. This CDR3 region has 13 residues. The CDR3 region is CSVVNRGRETQYF. For the CDR3, the DNA is TGCAGCGTGGTAAACAGGGGGCGAGAGACCCAGTACTTC.

This rearrangement joins TRBV28 to TRBJ1-5; TRBD1 might be the D (6 bases). Germline V CDR1 and CDR2: MDHEN, SYDVKM. V lost 5 bases and J 7 bases, leaving 21 bases between the germline ends. There are 16 residues in the CDR3. In DNA form, the CDR3 reads TGTGCCAGCAGTCCCCGGGACACCCGAAGGGGACAGCCCCAGCATTTT. It is translated as CASSPRDTRRGQPQHF.